This TCR beta chain was recovered during a study of blood T cells in healthy people across ages. Broader study findings: Without sorted subsets, naive and antigen-experienced compartments could not be conclusively compared.

Primed by a sample-barcoded 5' primer and a J-beta primer mix, a second PCR proceeded for 7 to 11 cycles. Every molecule of cDNA carried a tag from a template-switch adaptor with 12 random nucleotides. TCRdb reprocessed the 5' RACE reads with MiXCR, giving one entry per CDR3 protein. The repertoire has about 830,000 distinct CDR3 sequences, around 68% of them found once; the top ten carry about a quarter. Comments on this clonotype: Its antigen is not known.

Per the germline V gene, CDR1 is SGHTA and CDR2 is FQGNSA. The CDR3 extends over 13 amino acids. Trimming removed 6 bases at V and 3 bases at J, with 11 bases between. Material for sequencing was blood. The source of this sequence is a man aged 25 to 45 in good health. The genes are TRBV7-2 and TRBJ2-5; D ambiguous. This CDR3 is CASSNLGKETQYF. DNA for the CDR3: TGTGCCAGCAGTAATTTAGGAAAAGAGACCCAGTACTTC.